Following are 8 T cell receptor beta chains from one sample sequenced in a study of cytotoxic CD8 clonotypes in ibrutinib-treated CLL. Clones were read by immunoSEQ multiplex PCR, and TCRdb kept only the in-frame ones, dropping some. The sample consists of more than 85,000 clones, around 73% of them appearing once. The sequences come from PBMCs, collected after 12 months of ibrutinib treatment. The source is a human donor with chronic lymphocytic leukemia.

This clone has just one count. The V call is TRBV6-5, the J call TRBJ1-5; 8 bases align to TRBD1. The CDR3 is 13 residues long. Germline V gene data show CDR1 as MNHEY and CDR2 as SVGAGI. V lost 8 bases, J lost 5 bases, and 5 bases stayed unmatched. CDR3 loop: CASAPDRDQPQHF. The CDR3 nucleotides are TGTGCCAGCGCTCCGGACAGGGATCAGCCCCAGCATTTT.

The CDR3 DNA follows: TGTGCCAGTAGGGACAGGGCAAACACTGAAGCTTTCTTT. Amino acid sequence: CASRDRANTEAFF. The rearrangement uses TRBV19 and TRBJ1-1, with TRBD1 matching 8 bases. CDR1 is LNHDA and CDR2 is SQIVND in the germline V gene (reference sequence). The CDR3 has 13 residues. Trimming took 6 bases from V and 2 from J; bases not matched to a gene: 2. Full variable domain (missing parts from reference TRBV19 and TRBJ1-1): DGGITQSPKYLFRKEGQNVTLSCEQNLNHDAMYWYRQDPGQGLRLIYYSQIVNDFQKGDIAEGYSVSREKKESFPLTVTSAQKNPTAFYLCASRDRANTEAFFGQGTRLTVV.

The chain joins TRBV5-1 to TRBJ2-1; 11 bases are shared with TRBD2. Per germline, CDR1 SGHRS and CDR2 YFSETQ. This CDR3 spans 16 amino acids. The J segment lost 4 bases and the V segment lost 4 bases, leaving 7 bases of the junction unmatched. CDR3 residues: CASSPATSGAYNEQFF. The CDR3 nucleotides are TGCGCCAGCAGCCCCGCGACTAGCGGGGCTTACAATGAGCAGTTCTTC.

The chain employs TRBV29-1 and TRBJ2-5, with 14 bases aligning to TRBD2. CDR1 and CDR2 from the germline V gene are SQVTM and ANQGSEA. With 6 bases clipped from V and 4 bases from J, the junction kept 7 bases outside the gene matches. The CDR3 loop spans 15 amino acids. The CDR3 DNA reads as TGCAGCGTGAGACTAGCGGGGGGGCCGGGAGAGACCCAGTACTTC. Translated, it gives CSVRLAGGPGETQYF.

The rearrangement links TRBV7-6 to TRBJ2-5; 9 bases line up with TRBD2. Losses at the gene ends were 3 bases for V and 1 base for J; bases not matched to a gene: 3. Germline CDR1 reads SGHVS; CDR2 reads FNYEAQ. This CDR3 has 15 residues. The CDR3 is CASSLGGGGQETQYF. The CDR3 nucleotides read TGTGCCAGCAGCTTGGGCGGGGGGGGCCAAGAGACCCAGTACTTC.

The chain joins TRBV6-6 to TRBJ1-5, with D perhaps matching TRBD1 (6 bases). This CDR3 contains 12 residues. Germline CDR1 and CDR2: MNHNY and SVGAGI (reference sequence). V dropped 7 bases and J dropped 6 bases, with 10 bases sitting between them. CDR3 nucleotides: TGTGCCAGCACCCCCAGGGGTCAGCCCCAGCATTTT. Translation gives CASTPRGQPQHF.

The chain employs TRBV19 and TRBJ1-2; D unresolved. CDR1 LNHDA and CDR2 SQIVND come from the germline V gene (reference sequence). The CDR3 consists of 15 residues. The germline V and J ends were trimmed by 7 bases and 0 bases, with 15 bases remaining between them. The CDR3 here is CASKGANKPNYGYTF. DNA of the CDR3: TGTGCCAGTAAGGGCGCTAATAAGCCTAACTATGGCTACACCTTC.

This chain joins TRBV10-1 and TRBJ1-1, with TRBD1 identical over 9 bases. Losses at the gene ends were 5 bases for V and 3 bases for J; bases not matched to a gene: 10. CDR1 is WNHNN and CDR2 is SYGVQD in the germline V gene (reference sequence). The length of the CDR3 is 16 residues. The CDR3 DNA reads as TGCGCCAGCAGTCGAGTTCGGGGACAGGGCGACACTGAAGCTTTCTTT. It codes for CASSRVRGQGDTEAFF.